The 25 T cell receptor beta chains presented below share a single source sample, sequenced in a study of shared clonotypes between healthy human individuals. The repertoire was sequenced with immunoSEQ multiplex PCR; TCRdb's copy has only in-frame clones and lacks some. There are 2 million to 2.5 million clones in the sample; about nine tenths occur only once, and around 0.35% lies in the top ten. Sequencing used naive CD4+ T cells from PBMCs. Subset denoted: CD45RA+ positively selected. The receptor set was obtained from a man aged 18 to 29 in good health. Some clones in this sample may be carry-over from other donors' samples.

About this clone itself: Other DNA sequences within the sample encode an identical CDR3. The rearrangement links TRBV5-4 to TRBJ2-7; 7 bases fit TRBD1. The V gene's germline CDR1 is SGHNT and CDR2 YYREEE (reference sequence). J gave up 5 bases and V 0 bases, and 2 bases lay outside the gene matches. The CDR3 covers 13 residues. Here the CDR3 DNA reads TGTGCCAGCAGCTTGGACACAGGGGACGAGCAGTACTTC. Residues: CASSLDTGDEQYF. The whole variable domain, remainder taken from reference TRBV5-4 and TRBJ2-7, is ETGVTQSPTHLIKTRGQQVTLRCSSQSGHNTVSWYQQALGQGPQFIFQYYREEENGRGNFPPRFSGLQFPNYSSELNVNALELDDSALYLCASSLDTGDEQYFGPGTRLTVT.

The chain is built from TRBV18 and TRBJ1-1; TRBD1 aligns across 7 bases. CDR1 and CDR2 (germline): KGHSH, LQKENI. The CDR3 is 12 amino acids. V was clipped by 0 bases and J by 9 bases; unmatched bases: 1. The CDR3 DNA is TGTGCCAGCTCACCACCGGACAGGAAAGCTTTCTTT. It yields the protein CASSPPDRKAFF.

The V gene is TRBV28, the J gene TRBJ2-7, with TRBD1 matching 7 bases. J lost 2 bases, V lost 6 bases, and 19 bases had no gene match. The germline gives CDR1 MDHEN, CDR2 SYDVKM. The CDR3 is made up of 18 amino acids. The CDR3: CASSRGKTGTFAPYEQYF. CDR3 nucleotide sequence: TGTGCCAGCAGCCGAGGGAAGACAGGGACATTTGCCCCCTACGAGCAGTACTTC.

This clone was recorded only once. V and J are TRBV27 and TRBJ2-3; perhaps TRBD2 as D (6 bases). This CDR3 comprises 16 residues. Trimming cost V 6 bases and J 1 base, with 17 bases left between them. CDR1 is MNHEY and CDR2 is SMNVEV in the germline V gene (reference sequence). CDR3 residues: CASRPDYSLRTDTQYF. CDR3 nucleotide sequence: TGTGCCAGCAGGCCGGACTACTCACTTCGCACAGATACGCAGTATTTT.

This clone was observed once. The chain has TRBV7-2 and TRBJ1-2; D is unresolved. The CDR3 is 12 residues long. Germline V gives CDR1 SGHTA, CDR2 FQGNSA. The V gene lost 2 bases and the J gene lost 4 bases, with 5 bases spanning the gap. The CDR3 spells CASSLLGYGYTF. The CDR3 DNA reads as TGTGCCAGCAGCTTACTCGGCTATGGCTACACCTTC.

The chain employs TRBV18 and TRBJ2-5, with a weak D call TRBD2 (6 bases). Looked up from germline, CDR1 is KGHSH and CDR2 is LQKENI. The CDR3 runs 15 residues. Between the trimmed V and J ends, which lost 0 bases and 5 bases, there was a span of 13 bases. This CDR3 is CASSPPSSGGETQYF. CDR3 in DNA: TGTGCCAGCTCACCACCGTCTTCTGGGGGGGAGACCCAGTACTTC.

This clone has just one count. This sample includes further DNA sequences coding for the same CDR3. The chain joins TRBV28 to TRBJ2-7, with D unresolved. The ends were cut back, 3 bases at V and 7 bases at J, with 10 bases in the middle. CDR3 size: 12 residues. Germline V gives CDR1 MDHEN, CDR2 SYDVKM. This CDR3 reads CASSLSRREQYF. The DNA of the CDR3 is TGTGCCAGCAGTTTGTCTAGGAGAGAGCAGTACTTC.

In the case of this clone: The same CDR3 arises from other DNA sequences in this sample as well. CDR3 protein: CASSIDINQPQHF. The DNA for the CDR3 is TGTGCCAGTAGTATAGATATCAATCAGCCCCAGCATTTT. V gene TRBV19 combines with J gene TRBJ1-5, with D unresolved. The CDR3 consists of 13 residues. Germline V gives CDR1 LNHDA, CDR2 SQIVND (reference sequence). Trimming pared 0 bases from V and 3 bases from J, leaving 3 bases between.

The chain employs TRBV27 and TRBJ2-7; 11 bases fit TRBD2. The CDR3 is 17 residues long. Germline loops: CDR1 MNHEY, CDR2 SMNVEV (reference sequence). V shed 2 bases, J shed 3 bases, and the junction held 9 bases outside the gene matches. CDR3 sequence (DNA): TGTGCCAGCAGTTTAGGGTTAGCGGGAGGGCCGCACTACGAGCAGTACTTC. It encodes CASSLGLAGGPHYEQYF.

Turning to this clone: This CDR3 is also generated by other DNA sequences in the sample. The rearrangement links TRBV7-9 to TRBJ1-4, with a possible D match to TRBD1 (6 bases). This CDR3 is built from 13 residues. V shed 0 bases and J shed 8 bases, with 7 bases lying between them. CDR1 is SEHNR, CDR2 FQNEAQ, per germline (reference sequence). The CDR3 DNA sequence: TGTGCCAGCAGCTTAGCGGGGGGCGAAAAACTGTTTTTT. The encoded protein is CASSLAGGEKLFF.

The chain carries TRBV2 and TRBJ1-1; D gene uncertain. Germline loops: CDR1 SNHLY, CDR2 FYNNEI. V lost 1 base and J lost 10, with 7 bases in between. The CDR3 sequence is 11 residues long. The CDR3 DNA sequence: TGTGCCAGCAGTGAAGGGGTTGGAGCTTTCTTT. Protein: CASSEGVGAFF. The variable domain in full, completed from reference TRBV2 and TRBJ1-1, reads EPEVTQTPSHQVTQMGQEVILRCVPISNHLYFYWYRQILGQKVEFLVSFYNNEISEKSEIFDDQFSVERPDGSNFTLKIRSTKLEDSAMYFCASSEGVGAFFGQGTRLTVV.

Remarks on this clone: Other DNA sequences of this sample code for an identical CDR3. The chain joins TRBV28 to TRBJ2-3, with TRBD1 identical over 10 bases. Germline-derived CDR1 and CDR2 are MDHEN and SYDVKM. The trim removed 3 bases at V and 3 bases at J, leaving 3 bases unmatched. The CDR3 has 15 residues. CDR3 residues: CASSFGDRGTDTQYF. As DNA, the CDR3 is TGTGCCAGCAGTTTTGGGGACAGGGGAACAGATACGCAGTATTTT.

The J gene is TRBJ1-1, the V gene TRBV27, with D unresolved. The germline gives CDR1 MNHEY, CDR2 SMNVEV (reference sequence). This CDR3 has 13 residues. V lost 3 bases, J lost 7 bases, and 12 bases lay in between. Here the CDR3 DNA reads TGTGCCAGCAGTTTTAAAGACGGGCTTGAAGCTTTCTTT. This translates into CASSFKDGLEAFF.

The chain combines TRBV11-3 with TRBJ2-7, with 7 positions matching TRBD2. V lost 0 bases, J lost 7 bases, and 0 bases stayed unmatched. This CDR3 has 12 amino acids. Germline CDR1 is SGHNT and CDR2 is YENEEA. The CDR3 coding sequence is TGTGCCAGCAGCTTAGAGGGAGGGGAGCAGTACTTC. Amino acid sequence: CASSLEGGEQYF.

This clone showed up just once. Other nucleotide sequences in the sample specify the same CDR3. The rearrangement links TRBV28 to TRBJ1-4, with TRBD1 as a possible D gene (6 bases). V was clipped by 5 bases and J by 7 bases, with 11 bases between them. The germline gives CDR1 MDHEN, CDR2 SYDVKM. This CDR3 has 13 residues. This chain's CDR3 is CASSLTGGEKLFF. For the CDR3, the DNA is TGTGCCAGCAGTCTGACAGGAGGTGAAAAACTGTTTTTT. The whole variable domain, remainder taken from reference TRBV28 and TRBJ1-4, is DVKVTQSSRYLVKRTGEKVFLECVQDMDHENMFWYRQDPGLGLRLIYFSYDVKMKEKGDIPEGYSVSREKKERFSLILESASTNQTSMYLCASSLTGGEKLFFGSGTQLSVL.

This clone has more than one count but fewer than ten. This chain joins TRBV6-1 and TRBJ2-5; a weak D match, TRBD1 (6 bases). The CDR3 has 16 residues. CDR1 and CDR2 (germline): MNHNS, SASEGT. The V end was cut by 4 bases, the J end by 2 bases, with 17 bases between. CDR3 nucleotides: TGTGCCAGCAGTGTGGCAGGGGCTTGGATTCAAGAGACCCAGTACTTC. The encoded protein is CASSVAGAWIQETQYF.

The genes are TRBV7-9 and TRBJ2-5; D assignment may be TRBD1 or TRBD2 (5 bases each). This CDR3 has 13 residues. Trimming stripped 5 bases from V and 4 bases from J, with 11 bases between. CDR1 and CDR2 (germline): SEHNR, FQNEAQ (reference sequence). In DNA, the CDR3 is TGTGCCAGCAGCGGGACCGGACTAGAGACCCAGTACTTC. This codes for CASSGTGLETQYF.

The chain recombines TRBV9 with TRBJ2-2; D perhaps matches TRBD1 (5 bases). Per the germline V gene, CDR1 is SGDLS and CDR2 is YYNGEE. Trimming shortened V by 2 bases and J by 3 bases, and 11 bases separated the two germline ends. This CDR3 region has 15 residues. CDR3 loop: CASSVSGRDTGELFF. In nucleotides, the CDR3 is TGTGCCAGCAGCGTTTCTGGCAGGGACACCGGGGAGCTGTTTTTT.

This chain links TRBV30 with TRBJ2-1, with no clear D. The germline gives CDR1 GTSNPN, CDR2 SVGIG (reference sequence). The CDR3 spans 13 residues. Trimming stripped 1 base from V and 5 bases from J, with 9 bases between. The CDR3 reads CAWSDNLDNEQFF. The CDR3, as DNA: TGTGCCTGGAGTGATAATTTGGACAATGAGCAGTTCTTC.

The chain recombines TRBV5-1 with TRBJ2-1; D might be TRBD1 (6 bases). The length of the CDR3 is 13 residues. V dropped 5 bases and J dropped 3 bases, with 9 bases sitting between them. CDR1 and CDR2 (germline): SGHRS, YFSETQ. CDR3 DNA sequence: TGCGCCAGCAGACCGGACAGCTACAATGAGCAGTTCTTC. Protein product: CASRPDSYNEQFF.

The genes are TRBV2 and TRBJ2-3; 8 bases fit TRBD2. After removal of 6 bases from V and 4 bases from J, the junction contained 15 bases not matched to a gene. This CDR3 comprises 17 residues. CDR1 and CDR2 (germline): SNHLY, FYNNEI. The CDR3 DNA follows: TGTGCCAGCAGGGACGAGCTTACTGGGACTAGTTCAGATACGCAGTATTTT. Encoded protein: CASRDELTGTSSDTQYF.

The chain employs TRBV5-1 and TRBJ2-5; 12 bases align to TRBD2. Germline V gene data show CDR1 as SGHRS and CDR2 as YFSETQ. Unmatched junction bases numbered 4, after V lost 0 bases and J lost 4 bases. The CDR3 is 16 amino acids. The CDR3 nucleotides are TGCGCCAGCAGCTTGGGACTAGCGGGAGATCCAGAGACCCAGTACTTC. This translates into CASSLGLAGDPETQYF.

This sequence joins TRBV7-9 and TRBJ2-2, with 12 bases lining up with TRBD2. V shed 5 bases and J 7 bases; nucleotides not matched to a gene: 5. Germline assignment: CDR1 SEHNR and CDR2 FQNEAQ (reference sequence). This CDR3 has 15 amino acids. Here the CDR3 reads CASSRTSGTGGELFF. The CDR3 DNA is TGTGCCAGCAGCCGGACTAGCGGGACGGGCGGGGAGCTGTTTTTT.

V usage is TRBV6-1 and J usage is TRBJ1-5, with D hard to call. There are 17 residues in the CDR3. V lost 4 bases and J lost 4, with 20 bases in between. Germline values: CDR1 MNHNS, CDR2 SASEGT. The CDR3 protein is CASSVSVWVAGNQPQHF. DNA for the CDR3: TGTGCCAGCAGTGTTTCTGTTTGGGTAGCAGGAAATCAGCCCCAGCATTTT.

CDR3 sequence reads: CASSRDWGQPQHF. CDR3 DNA sequence: TGTGCCAGCAGCCGTGACTGGGGGCAGCCCCAGCATTTT. This chain links TRBV5-8 with TRBJ1-5; TRBD1 might be the D (5 bases). Germline CDR1 and CDR2: SGHTS and YDEGEE. This CDR3 has 13 amino acids. The V end lost 4 bases, the J end lost 7 bases, and 12 bases lay between the germline ends.